This TCR beta chain was obtained from a study of cytomegalovirus exposure and HLA in healthy donors. The PCR had 60 Vbeta and 13 Jbeta primers. Method: immunoSEQ multiplex PCR; TCRdb's copy keeps in-frame clones and lacks some. Counted here are about 110,000 clones, 60% to 75% occurring once; the ten biggest clones make up roughly a tenth. This clone was counted once. The source is a man between 35 and 55 years old in good health and CMV-seropositive. Sample: PBMCs.

The CDR3, as DNA: TGCGCCAGCAGCTCCCTGAGGGGGTACCAAGAGACCCAGTACTTC. Protein: CASSSLRGYQETQYF. The rearrangement joins TRBV5-1 to TRBJ2-5; D is possibly TRBD1 (6 bases). The CDR3 spans 15 residues. V gave up 3 bases and J gave up 0 bases, with 12 bases separating them. Germline V gives CDR1 SGHRS, CDR2 YFSETQ.